This T cell receptor beta chain was profiled in a study of monozygotic twins with inflammatory bowel disease. Germline CDR1 is GTSNPN and CDR2 is SVGIG (reference sequence). CDR3 length: 12 amino acids. Molecular identifiers with 6-nucleotide sample barcodes were added during cDNA synthesis via template switching. TCRdb re-called the 5' RACE reads and gives one entry per CDR3 protein, without DNA. The sample's table shows some 440,000 distinct CDR3 sequences. Per donor, over 2 ml of blood was collected and frozen. About this clonotype itself: Its antigen is as yet unknown.

Findings and caveats of the study: Relative clonotype sharing with others was diminished in IBD patients versus healthy twins, particularly with disease activity. Patient repertoire variability may have increased through differing immunosuppressive treatments.

This receptor was taken from a human donor with ulcerative colitis or Crohn's disease, or a healthy co-twin of an affected twin (not recorded which). The chain uses TRBV30 and TRBJ1-2. Input material: blood. The CDR3 loop reads CAWSMGSYGYTF.